Below, one TCR beta chain is given with its context. Its antigen remains unknown. Molecular barcoding with unique molecular identifiers was used for the TCRbeta library. TCRdb redid the calling of the PCR reads with MiXCR, one entry per CDR3 protein. The repertoire consists of a few hundred thousand distinct CDR3 sequences, with around 27% occurring once and the leading ten covering 36%. Deletions cut 4 bases from V and 4 bases from J, with 13 bases between. The CDR3 is made up of 14 amino acids. From germline, CDR1 is SGHDT and CDR2 YYEEEE. The data derive from a study of T-cell reconstitution after alpha-beta-depleted transplantation in children. Study findings and constraints: From newly produced T cells came most of the T-cell counts and diversity one year after transplant. Expanded graft clones numbering several hundred reportedly gave rise to alpha-beta T cells about two months after transplant.

Specimen: PBMCs, collected before TCRalphabeta/CD19-depleted stem cell transplant. The J gene is TRBJ2-3, the V gene TRBV5-6; D is possibly TRBD1 (6 bases). The source is a boy younger than two with Wiskott-Aldrich syndrome, due to receive a stem cell transplant. The CDR3 loop is CASSATGSADTQYF. CDR3 in DNA: TGTGCCAGCAGCGCAACAGGGTCAGCAGATACGCAGTATTTT.